This TCR beta chain derives from a study of response to subunit inactivated influenza vaccine. TCRdb fed the RT-PCR reads into MiXCR, producing one record per CDR3 protein. Of roughly 550,000 distinct CDR3 sequences listed, around 25% are singletons. This CDR3 is 15 amino acids long. The germline V and J ends were trimmed by 0 bases and 5 bases, with 13 bases remaining between them. The germline CDR1 and CDR2 sequences are PRHDT and FYEKMQ (reference sequence). These sequences were also reported in another study, on T cells expressing NK-cell markers. Turning to that study: cDNA encoding TCR beta was synthesized via 5'RACE template switching incorporating UMIs. From sorted CD3+CD56+NKG2C+, CD3+CD56+NKG2C- and CD3+CD56-NKG2C+ T cells came the TCR beta repertoires. Unclear, still, was the HCMV specificity of the expanded NKG2C+ T cell clones.

The chain joins TRBV13 to TRBJ1-1; no definite D call. The sample consisted of CD4+ T cells sorted from PBMCs, taken 12 days after vaccination. The receptor was isolated from a man aged 45-60 years who received an inactivated influenza vaccine. The CDR3, as DNA: TGTGCCAGCAGCTTAGGGGGCACCCTAGGGACTGAAGCTTTCTTT. Encoded protein: CASSLGGTLGTEAFF.